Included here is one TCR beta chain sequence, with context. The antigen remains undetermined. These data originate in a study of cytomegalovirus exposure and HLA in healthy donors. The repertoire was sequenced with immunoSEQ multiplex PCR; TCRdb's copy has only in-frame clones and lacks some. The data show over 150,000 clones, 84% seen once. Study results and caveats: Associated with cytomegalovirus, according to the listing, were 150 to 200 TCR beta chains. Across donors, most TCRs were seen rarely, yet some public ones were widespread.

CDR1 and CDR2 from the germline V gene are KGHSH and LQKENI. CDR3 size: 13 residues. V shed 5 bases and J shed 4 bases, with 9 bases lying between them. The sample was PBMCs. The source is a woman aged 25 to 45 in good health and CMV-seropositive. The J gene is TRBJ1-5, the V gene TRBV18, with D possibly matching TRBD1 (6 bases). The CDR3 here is CASSGTPNQPQHF. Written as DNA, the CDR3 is TGTGCCAGCTCAGGGACACCGAATCAGCCCCAGCATTTT. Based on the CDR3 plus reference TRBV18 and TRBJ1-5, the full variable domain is NAGVMQNPRHLVRRRGQEARLRCSPMKGHSHVYWYRQLPEEGLKFMVYLQKENIIDESGMPKERFSAEFPKEGPSILRIQQVVRGDSAAYFCASSGTPNQPQHFGDGTRLSIL.